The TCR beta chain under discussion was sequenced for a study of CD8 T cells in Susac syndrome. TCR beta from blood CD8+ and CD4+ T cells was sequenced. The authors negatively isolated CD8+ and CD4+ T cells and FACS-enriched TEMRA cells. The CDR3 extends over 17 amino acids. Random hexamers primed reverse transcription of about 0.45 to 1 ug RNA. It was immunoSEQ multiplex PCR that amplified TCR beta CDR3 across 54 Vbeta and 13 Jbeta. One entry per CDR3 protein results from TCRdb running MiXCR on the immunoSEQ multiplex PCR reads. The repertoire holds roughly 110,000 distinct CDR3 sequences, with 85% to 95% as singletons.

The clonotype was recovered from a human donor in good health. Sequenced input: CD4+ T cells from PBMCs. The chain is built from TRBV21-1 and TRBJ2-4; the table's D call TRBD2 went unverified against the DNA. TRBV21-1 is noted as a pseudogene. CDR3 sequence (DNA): TGTGCCAGCAGCACCAGCGGTCCTTTACCTGCCAAAAACATTCAGTACTTC. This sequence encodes CASSTSGPLPAKNIQYF.